Listed here are 21 T cell receptor beta chains from one sample, sequenced in a study of T-cell reconstitution after alpha-beta-depleted transplantation in children. Unique molecular identifiers were used to barcode this TCRbeta library. TCRdb called the PCR reads again in MiXCR, with one record for every CDR3 protein. The data contain 490,000 or so distinct CDR3 sequences, roughly an eighth of them singletons. The sample consisted of PBMCs from the stem cell graft donor, taken from the stem cell graft. These receptors were obtained from a human donor who donated a stem cell graft to a child with combined immunodeficiency.

This CDR3 is CASSDRVKSQPQHF. The CDR3 DNA is TGTGCCAGCAGTGACAGGGTGAAGAGTCAGCCCCAGCATTTT. This chain joins TRBV25-1 and TRBJ1-5, with D possibly matching TRBD1 (5 bases). V dropped 3 bases and J dropped 6 bases, with 12 bases sitting between them. The CDR3 totals 14 residues. Germline CDR1 reads MGHDK; CDR2 reads SYGVNS.

In its sample, this clonotype was seen many times. The chain recombines TRBV12-3 or TRBV12-4 with TRBJ2-2; D is unresolved. V dropped 7 bases and J dropped 3 bases, with 9 bases sitting between them. This CDR3 comprises 13 residues. The CDR3 reads CASTPRHTGELFF. CDR3 bases: TGTGCCAGCACCCCTCGGCACACCGGGGAGCTGTTTTTT.

The chain links TRBV7-2 to TRBJ1-2, with D possibly being TRBD1 (5 bases). CDR1 and CDR2 from the germline V gene are SGHTA and FQGNSA. This CDR3 has 14 residues. The germline V and J ends were trimmed by 5 bases and 2 bases, with 12 bases remaining between them. DNA of the CDR3: TGTGCCAGCAGCACGTGGGAGGGGAACTATGGCTACACCTTC. The encoded protein is CASSTWEGNYGYTF.

This clonotype was seen more than once but under ten times. This chain uses TRBV5-1 with TRBJ2-3, with 7 bases that match TRBD2. From germline, CDR1 is SGHRS and CDR2 YFSETQ. This CDR3 is built from 15 residues. The V gene end was trimmed by 7 bases and the J gene end by 4 bases; junction bases not matched to a gene: 12. This CDR3 reads CASHLSGGRPDTQYF. CDR3 DNA: TGCGCCAGCCACCTTTCGGGCGGGAGACCAGATACGCAGTATTTT.

This chain connects TRBV7-8 to TRBJ1-5, with D perhaps TRBD1 (5 bases). Germline CDR1 reads SGHVS; CDR2 reads FQNEAQ. This CDR3 is 16 amino acids long. V shed 5 bases and J shed 2 bases, with 16 bases lying between them. The CDR3 DNA reads as TGTGCCAGCAGCCCCCAGGGATATGAAGGCAATCAGCCCCAGCATTTT. This translates into CASSPQGYEGNQPQHF.

In its sample, this clonotype was seen many times. The J gene is TRBJ2-7, the V gene TRBV2; D ambiguous. This CDR3 has 14 amino acids. Germline V gene lookup returns CDR1 SNHLY and CDR2 FYNNEI. Trimming removed 4 bases from V and 0 bases from J, with 10 bases in between. The CDR3 DNA reads TGTGCCAGCAGTGTAAACGGGCGCTCCTACGAGCAGTACTTC. It yields the protein CASSVNGRSYEQYF.

This chain joins TRBV11-2 and TRBJ2-3; D tentatively fits TRBD1 or TRBD2 (6 bases each). Deletions cut 1 base from V and 0 bases from J, with 11 bases between. This CDR3 is built from 16 residues. Germline CDR1 SGHAT, CDR2 FQNNGV. CDR3 amino acids: CASSLAWGASTDTQYF. CDR3 bases: TGTGCCAGCAGCTTAGCTTGGGGGGCTAGCACAGATACGCAGTATTTT.

The chain has TRBV20-1 and TRBJ2-1, with TRBD1 matching over 8 bases. Germline loops: CDR1 DFQATT, CDR2 SNEGSKA (reference sequence). This CDR3 comprises 16 residues. V was pared by 6 bases and J by 5 bases, with 15 bases of the junction left unmatched. CDR3 amino acids: CSATTYGQGSNNEQFF. The CDR3 DNA reads as TGCAGTGCCACGACCTACGGACAGGGAAGTAACAATGAGCAGTTCTTC.

This clonotype was seen a handful of times. The V gene is TRBV6-5, the J gene TRBJ2-1; TRBD1 matches 9 bases. CDR3 length: 16 residues. The V gene's germline CDR1 is MNHEY and CDR2 SVGAGI. V gave up 3 bases and J gave up 4 bases; unmatched junction bases: 7. As DNA, the CDR3 is TGTGCCAGCAGTTATCCCGGGACAGGGTTATACAATGAGCAGTTCTTC. Protein: CASSYPGTGLYNEQFF.

In its sample, this clonotype was seen a few times. This chain connects TRBV7-2 to TRBJ2-5, with no clear D. Trimming removed 5 bases at V and 2 bases at J, with 9 bases between. Germline loops: CDR1 SGHTA, CDR2 FQGNSA. The CDR3 extends over 13 amino acids. CDR3 DNA sequence: TGTGCCAGCAGCCGAGTCGGACAAGAGACCCAGTACTTC. This translates into CASSRVGQETQYF.

The V gene is TRBV6-1, the J gene TRBJ2-1, with 8 bases identical to TRBD2. After removal of 6 bases from V and 7 bases from J, the junction contained 17 bases not matched to a gene. Germline V gene lookup returns CDR1 MNHNS and CDR2 SASEGT. The CDR3 is 17 residues long. CDR3 DNA: TGTGCCAGCAGACTTACCACCTATGGGACTAGAATAAATGAGCAGTTCTTC. Translation gives CASRLTTYGTRINEQFF.

This clonotype occurred a few times. V and J are TRBV20-1 and TRBJ1-2; the match to TRBD1 covers 8 bases. This CDR3 contains 14 residues. The germline gives CDR1 DFQATT, CDR2 SNEGSKA (reference sequence). J gave up 4 bases and V 4 bases, and 8 bases lay outside the gene matches. Written as DNA, the CDR3 is TGCAGTGCTACAGGACAGGGTAAAAGCTATGGCTACACCTTC. It encodes CSATGQGKSYGYTF.

J is TRBJ2-7 and V is TRBV20-1, with unresolved D. Germline values: CDR1 DFQATT, CDR2 SNEGSKA (reference sequence). The CDR3 has 13 residues. Trimming left V 1 base short and J 3 bases short, with 10 bases between. The CDR3 sequence is CSARVDGYYEQYF. CDR3 coding DNA: TGCAGTGCTAGAGTTGACGGATACTACGAGCAGTACTTC.

This clonotype was recorded at least ten times. V is TRBV11-2 and J is TRBJ2-2; 12 positions agree with TRBD2. With 0 bases clipped from V and 2 bases from J, the junction kept 1 base outside the gene matches. The germline V gene has CDR1 SGHAT and CDR2 FQNNGV. The CDR3 is 17 amino acids. The CDR3 loop reads CASSLELAGGNTGELFF. The CDR3 coding sequence is TGTGCCAGCAGCTTAGAACTAGCGGGAGGTAACACCGGGGAGCTGTTTTTT.

At least ten counts were recorded for this clonotype. The genes are TRBV29-1 and TRBJ2-5; 9 bases map to TRBD2. The CDR3 spans 13 residues. CDR1 and CDR2 (germline): SQVTM, ANQGSEA. J gave up 2 bases and V 7 bases, and 5 bases lay outside the gene matches. The CDR3, as DNA: TGCAGCGCAGCGACTAGCGGTCAAGAGACCCAGTACTTC. As protein: CSAATSGQETQYF.

V gene TRBV28 combines with J gene TRBJ2-2, with D tentatively TRBD2 (7 bases). Germline V gene data show CDR1 as MDHEN and CDR2 as SYDVKM. With 8 bases removed from V and 5 bases from J, the gap between germline ends came to 12 bases. There are 13 residues in the CDR3. For the CDR3, the DNA is TGTGCCAGCCGGGGGGCTTTGACCGGGGAGCTGTTTTTT. This codes for CASRGALTGELFF.

There are many counts of this clonotype. One junction end does not reproduce the germline sequence, and a read error may be involved. V usage is TRBV10-3 and J usage is TRBJ1-2; D gene uncertain. There are 13 residues in the CDR3. The germline V gene has CDR1 ENHRY and CDR2 SYGVKD. The CDR3 is CAISESGLMISLF. CDR3 in DNA: TGTGCCATCAGTGAGTCTGGACTCATGATATCCCTCTTC.

Only a few counts were recorded for this clonotype. V gene TRBV4-3 combines with J gene TRBJ1-1; TRBD1 agrees at 7 bases. V shed 5 bases and J 1 base; nucleotides not matched to a gene: 7. Germline CDR1 and CDR2: LGHNA and YSLEER. CDR3 length: 15 amino acids. The CDR3 nucleotides read TGCGCCAGCAGCGGGAGGGGGCTGGGGAACACTGAAGCTTTCTTT. It translates to CASSGRGLGNTEAFF.

At least ten counts were recorded for this clonotype. The chain recombines TRBV5-6 with TRBJ2-1, with D perhaps TRBD2 (6 bases). V was trimmed by 4 bases and J by 6 bases, leaving 14 bases between them. CDR3 length: 14 amino acids. Germline CDR1 and CDR2: SGHDT and YYEEEE. CDR3 amino acids: CASSTLAGFNEQFF. For the CDR3, the DNA is TGTGCCAGCAGCACACTAGCAGGGTTCAATGAGCAGTTCTTC.

This sequence joins TRBV5-6 and TRBJ2-7, with no clear D. The CDR3 sequence is 13 residues long. Trimming pared 0 bases from V and 0 bases from J, leaving 4 bases between. Germline-derived CDR1 and CDR2 are SGHDT and YYEEEE. The CDR3 DNA is TGTGCCAGCAGCTTGGTATACTCCTACGAGCAGTACTTC. Translation: CASSLVYSYEQYF.

The V call is TRBV10-3, the J call TRBJ1-1, with 10 bases matching TRBD1. The CDR3 contains 15 residues. Trimming removed 10 bases from V and 1 base from J; junction bases left unmatched: 9. CDR1 and CDR2 (germline): ENHRY, SYGVKD. The CDR3 sequence is CATGPRDRGNTEAFF. The CDR3 bases are TGTGCCACGGGACCCCGGGACAGGGGGAACACTGAAGCTTTCTTT.